The clone carrying this T cell receptor (beta chain) was counted at least ten times. The CDR3 runs to 15 residues. J was trimmed by 8 bases and V by 4 bases; bases with no gene match: 12. Germline V gives CDR1 SGHTA, CDR2 FQGNSA. TCRdb independently ran MiXCR on the RT-PCR reads; one entry per CDR3 protein. The table includes fewer than 800,000 distinct CDR3 sequences, 11% to 15% detected once. Specimen: memory CD4+ T cells from blood. The clonotype originates from a female donor in good health, serving as a healthy control. The V call is TRBV7-2, the J call TRBJ2-3, with 7 bases matching TRBD1. CDR3 region: CASSYGLGGPGTQYF. CDR3 DNA: TGTGCCAGCAGCTACGGTCTAGGGGGCCCGGGTACGCAGTATTTT.